Listed below are T cell receptor beta chains from one sample, sequenced in a study of blood T cell repertoires in COVID-19. Profiling relied on immunoSEQ multiplex PCR, and the TCRdb table lists in-frame clones only, not all of them. The sample holds 250,000 to 300,000 clones, around four fifths seen once. The sample taken for sequencing was peripheral blood. The receptor source for this set is a man in his fifties or sixties who had recovered from COVID-19. Each CDR3 is given with its conserved first and last residue. The D gene is left open where the match is weak. Clone size is given for some rows only: seen once, a few or many times, or a class if the clone is expanded.

CDR3nt: TGTGCCAGTAGTAGGACAGGGGGCACGGCTTTGACTGAAGCTTTCTTT
CDR3aa: CASSRTGGTALTEAFF
j_gene: TRBJ1-1
abundance: .
v_gene: TRBV19
d_gene: TRBD1

CDR3nt: TGTGCCAGCAGACATGGGAGGGGGGGTGAGCAGTTCTTC
CDR3aa: CASRHGRGGEQFF
j_gene: TRBJ2-1
abundance: .
v_gene: TRBV12-3/TRBV12-4
d_gene: .

CDR3nt: TGTGCCAGTGCCCCGAAGAGGTCCTACGAGCAGTACTTC
CDR3aa: CASAPKRSYEQYF
j_gene: TRBJ2-7
abundance: once
v_gene: TRBV19
d_gene: .

CDR3nt: TGTGCCAGCAGGCCAGTCTGGACTGCTGCTACAGATACGCAGTATTTT
CDR3aa: CASRPVWTAATDTQYF
j_gene: TRBJ2-3
abundance: .
v_gene: TRBV7-6
d_gene: .

CDR3nt: TGTGCCAGCAGCCGAAACGATTGGGCCGCCTCCTACGAGCAGTACTTC
CDR3aa: CASSRNDWAASYEQYF
j_gene: TRBJ2-7
abundance: .
v_gene: TRBV5-5
d_gene: .

CDR3nt: TGTGCCAGCAGCTTAACAGGGGCCGGGGAGCTGTTTTTT
CDR3aa: CASSLTGAGELFF
j_gene: TRBJ2-2
abundance: .
v_gene: TRBV5-6
d_gene: TRBD1

CDR3nt: TGTGCCAGCAGCCAAGAGGGCGGGGGCCAAGAGACCCAGTACTTC
CDR3aa: CASSQEGGGQETQYF
j_gene: TRBJ2-5
abundance: .
v_gene: TRBV4-2
d_gene: TRBD2

CDR3nt: TGCGCCAGCAGCTTGGGCCCCCAGCGGGGGAGCTACGAGCAGTACTTC
CDR3aa: CASSLGPQRGSYEQYF
j_gene: TRBJ2-7
abundance: .
v_gene: TRBV5-1
d_gene: TRBD2

CDR3nt: TGTGCCAGCAGTGAAGCGGCAGGGGATCCAAGAGAGACCCAGTACTTC
CDR3aa: CASSEAAGDPRETQYF
j_gene: TRBJ2-5
abundance: .
v_gene: TRBV6-1
d_gene: .

CDR3nt: TGTGCCAGCAGTGATGTAGCGGGGTATGAGAATACGCAGTATTTT
CDR3aa: CASSDVAGYENTQYF
j_gene: TRBJ2-3
abundance: .
v_gene: TRBV2
d_gene: TRBD2

CDR3nt: TGTGCCAGCAGCTTAGCGTCCGGGATGGATGAGCAGTTCTTC
CDR3aa: CASSLASGMDEQFF
j_gene: TRBJ2-1
abundance: .
v_gene: TRBV7-9
d_gene: .

CDR3nt: TGTGCCAGCAGCCAACAGCAGAACACTGAAGCTTTCTTT
CDR3aa: CASSQQQNTEAFF
j_gene: TRBJ1-1
abundance: .
v_gene: TRBV6-5
d_gene: .

CDR3nt: TGTGCCAGCAGCAAAAGCGGGACAGGCTACAATGAGCAGTTCTTC
CDR3aa: CASSKSGTGYNEQFF
j_gene: TRBJ2-1
abundance: .
v_gene: TRBV11-2
d_gene: .

CDR3nt: TGTGCCAGCAGTCAATTATTAGGAGGACAGGGGACGACGAGCACCTTC
CDR3aa: CASSQLLGGQGTTSTF
j_gene: TRBJ1-2
abundance: once
v_gene: TRBV28
d_gene: TRBD1

CDR3nt: TGTGCCAGCAGCGTAAGTTACGGTTCGCCCGGGGAGCTGTTTTTT
CDR3aa: CASSVSYGSPGELFF
j_gene: TRBJ2-2
abundance: .
v_gene: TRBV9
d_gene: .

CDR3nt: TGTGCCACCAGTAGGGACTTTCTTAATTCACCCCTCCACTTT
CDR3aa: CATSRDFLNSPLHF
j_gene: TRBJ1-6
abundance: .
v_gene: TRBV15
d_gene: .

CDR3nt: TGTGCCAGCAGCCCTGACAGGGGCCCTTCACCCCTCCACTTT
CDR3aa: CASSPDRGPSPLHF
j_gene: TRBJ1-6
abundance: .
v_gene: TRBV7-8
d_gene: TRBD1

CDR3nt: TGTGCCAGCAGCTTAGATTGGACAGGGGACGTGCGCCACTATGGCTACACCTTC
CDR3aa: CASSLDWTGDVRHYGYTF
j_gene: TRBJ1-2
abundance: .
v_gene: TRBV7-9
d_gene: TRBD1

CDR3nt: TGTGCCAGCAGCTCGCCTACTAGCGGGCTACACAATGAGCAGTTCTTC
CDR3aa: CASSSPTSGLHNEQFF
j_gene: TRBJ2-1
abundance: .
v_gene: TRBV7-6
d_gene: TRBD2

CDR3nt: TGTGCTAGTGGTTTGGGGCTAGATCGGGATACGCAGTATTTT
CDR3aa: CASGLGLDRDTQYF
j_gene: TRBJ2-3
abundance: .
v_gene: TRBV12-5
d_gene: .

CDR3nt: TGCGCCAGCATGCGCACAGGGGGCGGGGAGGGCGAGCAGTACTTC
CDR3aa: CASMRTGGGEGEQYF
j_gene: TRBJ2-7
abundance: .
v_gene: TRBV5-1
d_gene: TRBD1

CDR3nt: TGCGCCAGCAGCCAAGATCTCAGGAACACTGAAGCTTTCTTT
CDR3aa: CASSQDLRNTEAFF
j_gene: TRBJ1-1
abundance: .
v_gene: TRBV4-1
d_gene: .

CDR3nt: TGTGCCAGCCGTTTCAGGACAGGGGGCACCGGGGAGCTGTTTTTT
CDR3aa: CASRFRTGGTGELFF
j_gene: TRBJ2-2
abundance: .
v_gene: TRBV27
d_gene: TRBD1

CDR3nt: TGTGCCAGTAGTAAACAGGTGTACTACGAGCAGTACTTC
CDR3aa: CASSKQVYYEQYF
j_gene: TRBJ2-7
abundance: once
v_gene: TRBV19
d_gene: .

CDR3nt: TGCGCCAGCAGCCGCATAGGGGGTGGCGGTGAAAAACTGTTTTTT
CDR3aa: CASSRIGGGGEKLFF
j_gene: TRBJ1-4
abundance: few
v_gene: TRBV4-1
d_gene: .

CDR3nt: TGTGCCAGCAGTGATCCCACAGGGTCCTACAATGAGCAGTTCTTC
CDR3aa: CASSDPTGSYNEQFF
j_gene: TRBJ2-1
abundance: .
v_gene: TRBV25-1
d_gene: .

CDR3nt: TGCGCCAGCACACTAGCGGGGGGGCCGGATGAGCAGTTCTTC
CDR3aa: CASTLAGGPDEQFF
j_gene: TRBJ2-1
abundance: .
v_gene: TRBV5-1
d_gene: TRBD2